A selection of T cell receptor beta chains follows, all from one sample in a study of T cells expressing NK-cell markers. Reanalyzing the 5' RACE reads, TCRdb keeps one entry per CDR3 protein, without DNA. Its clone listing holds around 380,000 distinct CDR3 sequences. The sample consisted of blood T cells: a sorted CD56 or NKG2C T cell subset, CD4+ or CD8+ T cells, or bulk PBMC T cells (not recorded which). These receptors were collected from a woman between 50 and 59 years old in good health. CDR3s include the opening cysteine and the closing phenylalanine or tryptophan.

CDR3	J	V
CASSIVSNTGELFF	TRBJ2-2	TRBV19
CASSTEGLTNEKLFF	TRBJ1-4	TRBV5-5
CASSGGQGRSQFF	TRBJ2-1	TRBV6-5
CSAGDELSTDTQYF	TRBJ2-3	TRBV29-1
CASSLQGANSPLHF	TRBJ1-6	TRBV12-3/TRBV12-4
CASSLEAATPGVTGELFF	TRBJ2-2	TRBV7-8
CSAREREANTGELFF	TRBJ2-2	TRBV20-1
CASSLVARPEGHGQYF	TRBJ2-7	TRBV4-1
CASSPGGVGYTF	TRBJ1-2	TRBV18
CATSRDLAGGPGEQYF	TRBJ2-7	TRBV15
CASSPRGTSGINEQFF	TRBJ2-1	TRBV27
CASSSLAGAGSGELFF	TRBJ2-2	TRBV7-2
CSARDAGGPSNEQFF	TRBJ2-1	TRBV20-1
CASSLGLGTGTGEETQYF	TRBJ2-5	TRBV11-2
CASSLGEGQLLEAFF	TRBJ1-1	TRBV5-1
CASSYSLAHHYNEQFF	TRBJ2-1	TRBV6-2/TRBV6-3
CASSDGYNEQFF	TRBJ2-1	TRBV7-3
CASSLRRVPKETQYF	TRBJ2-5	TRBV7-8
CASSLGYGGLDTIYF	TRBJ1-3	TRBV7-8
CASPVRGRRNTEAFF	TRBJ1-1	TRBV28
CASSQGVATEQYF	TRBJ2-7	TRBV14
CASSQIPGLAYIQYF	TRBJ2-4	TRBV5-6
CASSLQVGPVGQHTEAFF	TRBJ1-1	TRBV11-3
CSVEVGNTIYF	TRBJ1-3	TRBV29-1
CASSLAGSREGFYNEQFF	TRBJ2-1	TRBV7-8